Sequencing of this T cell receptor (beta chain) was carried out in a study of cytomegalovirus exposure and HLA in healthy donors (TCRdb year 2017). General notes on the study: According to an earlier analysis of 587 of the donors, 150 million to 200 million T cells yielded 117 million unique TCR beta sequences and around 300 Gb of sequence data. Class I and class II HLA loci were covered by the typing at four-digit resolution. A later genetic analysis used genome-wide SNP genotypes for about three fifths of the 666 donors, treating that subset as a discovery cohort. Of the approximately 370 genotyped donors, over 80% were placed in the genetic ancestry cluster associated with self-reported Caucasian donors. Using immunosequencing, the study profiled T cell repertoires from 666 subjects and related those repertoires to cytomegalovirus serostatus. Among 398 genotyped donors of the cohort, an average of about 240,000 unique TCR beta nucleotide sequences were sequenced per donor, 15% to 20% of them non-productive. Donor age, sex, ethnicity and CMV serostatus were compiled together with the repertoire data. Rather than drawing on any new phenotypic data, the later analysis identified candidate immune exposures from TCR beta sequences and the way those sequences occurred across donors. Roughly 290 gigabases of sequencing data and approximately 91 million unique TCR sequences made up an early release that covered about 640 HLA-typed donors. To study patterns of TCR occurrence, a later analysis re-analyzed previously published TCR beta repertoires from more than 550 donors and added high-resolution HLA genotyping. Roughly 5 DR-DQ haplotypes were handled as single units for association and clustering, since linkage in the cohort was strong. To predict cytomegalovirus infection status, the study combined high-throughput TCR immunosequencing, statistical association of individual TCRs with disease status, and machine learning. The study aimed to test whether signatures of past pathogen exposure could be identified by cataloging public T cell receptors. The number of donors typed differed by locus, with about 629-640 for A, B, C, DRB1 and DQB1, around 500 for DQA1, 600 to 610 for DPA1, and around 450 for DPB1. Every repertoire in the discovery cohort had been generated on one and the same sequencing platform. In addition to the first cohort of 666 subjects, a separate validation cohort of under 150 different subjects was used. An earlier analysis of several hundred of the donors applied high-throughput TCR beta sequencing to assess whether each TCR beta V gene segment acted as functional or pseudogenic.

Study-wide conclusions, independent of this receptor: A total of roughly 160 TCR beta chains were listed by the study as associated with cytomegalovirus. A later analysis reported that several top co-occurrence clusters appeared linked to parvovirus B19, influenza, CMV and Epstein-Barr virus. In an earlier analysis of some 640 of the donors, most TCR beta V segments were observed in productive rearrangements about 87% or about 30% of the time, broadly matching IMGT annotations. In a later analysis, TCR association rates were found to vary across HLA loci, with the most associated TCRs seen for DRB1 alleles and the fewest for HLA-C alleles. V-gene and J-gene trimming of TCR beta chains was associated with a missense DCLRE1C variant in a later genetic analysis, and the association was replicated in an independent cohort. A later analysis found that HLA-associated TCR beta chains were more clonally expanded and had lower generation probabilities than equally common non-associated chains. Strong co-occurrence of HLA alleles, especially DR and DQ, made assigning TCR associations to individual alleles difficult. Across donors, most TCR sequences were observed very rarely, whereas some public TCRs were present in many individuals. Roughly uniform sequencing depth across donors was assumed in presence/absence analyses, although this assumption may not hold. A further reported finding was that TCR beta sequences accurately predicted the HLA-A and HLA-B alleles for most subjects in the first cohort. The authors suggested that the approach could potentially be extended to other disease states and immunological phenotypes. The classifier was reported to diagnose cytomegalovirus status with high specificity and sensitivity in both the original and validation cohorts. Only TCR beta chains were sequenced in this cohort, and the absence of alpha or paired-chain data limited detectable features. For the cohort, immune exposure information was limited to CMV serostatus. A later genetic analysis reported fewer N-insertions in productive TCRs among donors in an Asian-associated ancestry cluster than the roughly 670-donor mean. In a later analysis, most CMV-associated TCR beta chains were found to appear HLA-restricted, with HLA associations seemingly driven largely by CMV exposure. Linkage disequilibrium might explain the correlated functional status among segregating V segments, but an unknown experimental factor could not be excluded. A group of highly shared sequence variants was considered likely to be a technical artifact of the sequencing pipeline. Because HLA typing was unavailable for some donors at each locus, only the typed subset was used in association tests. In vitro tests confirmed that a few of the cytomegalovirus-associated TCR beta chains recognize cytomegalovirus antigens. Specific HLA alleles were associated with around 18,000 TCR beta sequences at a false discovery rate of 0.05 in a later analysis. The earlier analysis of approximately 590 of the donors excluded roughly 17 rarely observed V segments, including chromosome 9 orphons, because counts were too low. Some IMGT-functional V segments, including TRBV6-2 and TRBV6-3, could not be distinguished by the 87-base-pair reads and were therefore excluded.

The cohort comprised fewer than 750 healthy bone marrow donors. Cohort members were all nominally healthy when sampled, although unrecorded immune exposures were likely present. The donor was CMV seropositive and was included in the group of 250 to 300 seropositive cohort members. A peripheral blood sample was provided by each donor, and peripheral blood mononuclear cells were used for TCR beta sequencing. Genomic DNA was extracted from the blood cell samples with the Qiagen DNeasy Blood Extraction Kit. Per the germline V gene (reference sequence), SEHNR is the CDR1 and FQNEAQ is the CDR2. V lost 7 bases and J lost 2 bases; the stretch between them is 18 bases long. The CDR3 holds 15 amino acids from the cysteine to the phenylalanine. Here the CDR3 DNA is all that survives: 45 bases in frame from base 1. Receptor libraries were prepared by the immunoSEQ multiplex PCR assay. The multiplex PCR relied on a mix of 60 forward primers for TCR Vbeta segments and 13 reverse primers for TCR Jbeta segments. Amplification of the CDR3 region of rearranged TCR beta genes was performed with a multiplex PCR assay on genomic DNA. On the Illumina HiSeq System, the amplified TCR beta libraries were sequenced as 87-base-pair reads. On the authors' methods: Across the 600 to 700 repertoires, a later analysis counted 80 million or so unique TCR beta chains, 9.5 million to 13 million of which were shared by at least two donors. A nearest-neighbor algorithm error-corrected the raw reads and collapsed the reads into unique sequences, merging closely related sequences to remove PCR and sequencing errors. Alignment of CDR3 sequences to IMGT reference sequences was used to assign V, D and J gene segments. For a sequence to be retained, at least a six-nucleotide match to both a V gene segment and a J gene segment was required. A rearrangement counted as productive if the CDR3 had no stop codons and remained in frame with V and J, and every other rearrangement counted as non-productive. Following IMGT convention, CDR3 was defined as the stretch from the second conserved V-encoded cysteine up to the conserved J-encoded phenylalanine. The earlier analysis of about 640 of the donors excluded any sequence lacking an unambiguous match to a single V gene segment. An earlier analysis of 587 of the donors called V segments functional above 56.7% productive rearrangements and segregating when the between-donor standard deviation exceeded 5%. A statistical classification framework was developed to diagnose cytomegalovirus status using the catalog of TCR beta chain sequences. V and J gene assignment, in a later analysis, came from comparing TCR nucleotide sequences with IMGT/GENE-DB human TR gene sequences. In a later analysis, CDR3 sequences and most-parsimonious VDJ recombination scenarios were assigned using the TCRdist pipeline. A later analysis defined each TCR beta chain by its CDR3 amino acid sequence plus V-gene family, and excluded reads lacking a unique V-gene family. As a way to deal with suspected cross-contamination and a sequencing artifact, a later analysis dropped approximately 590 nucleotide sequences that were highly shared and had low generation probability. A later analysis calculated a clonal expansion index for each public chain from normalized within-repertoire ranks of inferred template counts. In a later analysis, generation probabilities were computed with a VDJ recombination model fitted to out-of-frame rearrangements, and the resulting probabilities were checked against IGoR. A later analysis scored TCR-TCR, TCR-HLA and TCR-CMV co-occurrence with hypergeometric tests, applying a repertoire-size bias correction to TCR pairs. A later analysis estimated false discovery rates by permuting HLA or CMV assignments 20 times. In a later analysis, co-occurring TCRs were grouped using DBSCAN, with TCRdist sequence similarity added in when clustering inside HLA-allele-positive subsets. Co-occurrence clustering excluded repertoires with fewer than 30,000 or more than 120,000 public chains, plus five with anomalous nucleotide sharing. Held by TCRdb, this immuneACCESS table contains in-frame sequences only and omits some clones. Under half of the omission traces to an unresolved V gene where checked; the cause of the rest is unknown. D and trimming were read from the DNA, whereas the V and J calls and clone size are those reported in that table. In all, the sample holds under 250,000 clones, and about 81% of those were seen once. The top ten constitute about 7.5% of the sample.

Remarks on this clone: Its binding antigen is unknown. Base qualities are not provided; no much larger clone lies one nucleotide away.

The sample comprised PBMCs. The receptor comes from an older woman in good health and CMV-seropositive. The chain employs TRBV7-9 and TRBJ2-7; a tentative D match to TRBD1 spans 5 bases. In nucleotides, the sequence is TGTGCCAGCACCTTCTTAAAAACAGGTACCTACGAGCAGTACTTC. Its translation is CASTFLKTGTYEQYF.